This T cell receptor (beta chain) appears in the sequencing data of a study of blood T cell repertoires in COVID-19. V was trimmed by 0 bases and J by 6 bases, leaving 11 bases between them. The CDR3 consists of 14 residues. Germline lookup yields CDR1 SGHRS and CDR2 YFSETQ. As handled by the study authors: Reference gene primers were amplified, and this amplification served to estimate nucleated cell counts. The repertoire was sequenced with immunoSEQ multiplex PCR; TCRdb's copy has only in-frame clones and lacks some. V, J and clone size are taken as reported in that table, and D and trimming were inferred from the DNA itself. This table holds 85,000 to 130,000 clones, approximately 80% found once.

The chain has TRBV5-1 and TRBJ2-3, with D maybe TRBD1 (5 bases). This sequence was found in a woman aged 60-75 years with acute or convalescent COVID-19. Input material: peripheral blood. CDR3 sequence: CASSLDRGWDTQYF. CDR3 DNA: TGCGCCAGCAGCTTGGATAGGGGTTGGGATACGCAGTATTTT.